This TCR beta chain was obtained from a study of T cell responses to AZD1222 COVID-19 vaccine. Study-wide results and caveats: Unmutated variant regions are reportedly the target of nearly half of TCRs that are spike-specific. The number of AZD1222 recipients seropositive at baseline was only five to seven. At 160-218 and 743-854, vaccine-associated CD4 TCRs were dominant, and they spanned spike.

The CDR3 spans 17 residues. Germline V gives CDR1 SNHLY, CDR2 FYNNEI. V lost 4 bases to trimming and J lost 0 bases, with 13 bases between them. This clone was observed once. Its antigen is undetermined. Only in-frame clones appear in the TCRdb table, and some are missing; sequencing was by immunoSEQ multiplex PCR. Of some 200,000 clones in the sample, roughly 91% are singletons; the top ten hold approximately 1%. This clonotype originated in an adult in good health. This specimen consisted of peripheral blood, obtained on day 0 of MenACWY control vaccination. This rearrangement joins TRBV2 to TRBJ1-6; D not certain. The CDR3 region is CASSVQQLSSYNSPLHF. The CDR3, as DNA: TGTGCCAGCAGTGTTCAACAGTTGAGCTCCTATAATTCACCCCTCCACTTT.